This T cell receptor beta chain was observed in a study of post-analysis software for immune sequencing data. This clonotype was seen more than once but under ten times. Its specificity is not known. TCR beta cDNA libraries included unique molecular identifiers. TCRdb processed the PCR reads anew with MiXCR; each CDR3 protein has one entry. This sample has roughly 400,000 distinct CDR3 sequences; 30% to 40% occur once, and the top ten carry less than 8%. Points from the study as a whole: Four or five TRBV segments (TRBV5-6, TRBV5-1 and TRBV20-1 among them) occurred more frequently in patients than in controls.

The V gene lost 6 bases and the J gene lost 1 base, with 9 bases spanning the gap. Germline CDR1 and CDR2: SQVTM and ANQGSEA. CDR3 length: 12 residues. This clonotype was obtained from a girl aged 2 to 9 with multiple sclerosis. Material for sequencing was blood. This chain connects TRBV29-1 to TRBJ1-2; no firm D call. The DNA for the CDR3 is TGCAGCGTCCATTGGGTTAACTATGGCTACACCTTC. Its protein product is CSVHWVNYGYTF.